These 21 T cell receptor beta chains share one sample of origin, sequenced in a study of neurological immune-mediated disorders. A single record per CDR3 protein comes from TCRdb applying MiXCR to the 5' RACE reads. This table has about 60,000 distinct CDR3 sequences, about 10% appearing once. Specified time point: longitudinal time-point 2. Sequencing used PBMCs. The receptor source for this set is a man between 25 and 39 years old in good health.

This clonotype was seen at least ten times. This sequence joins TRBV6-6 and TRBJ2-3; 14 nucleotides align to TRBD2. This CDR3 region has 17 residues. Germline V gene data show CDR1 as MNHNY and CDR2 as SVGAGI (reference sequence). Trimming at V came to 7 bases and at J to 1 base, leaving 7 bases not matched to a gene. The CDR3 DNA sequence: TGTGCCAGCACGGGACTAGCGGGAGAGTGGGGCACAGATACGCAGTATTTT. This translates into CASTGLAGEWGTDTQYF.

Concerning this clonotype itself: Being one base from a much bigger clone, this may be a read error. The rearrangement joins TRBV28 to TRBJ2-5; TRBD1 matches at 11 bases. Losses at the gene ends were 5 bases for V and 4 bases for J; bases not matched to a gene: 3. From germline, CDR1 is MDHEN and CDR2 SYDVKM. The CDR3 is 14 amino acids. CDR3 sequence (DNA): TGTGCCAGCAGTCAGGACAGGGGGCGAGAGACCCAGTACTTC. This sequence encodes CASSQDRGRETQYF.

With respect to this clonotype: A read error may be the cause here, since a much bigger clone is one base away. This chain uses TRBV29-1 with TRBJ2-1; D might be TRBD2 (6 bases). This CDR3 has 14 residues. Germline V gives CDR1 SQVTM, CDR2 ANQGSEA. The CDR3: CSGCGGSGYNEQFF. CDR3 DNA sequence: TGCAGTGGGTGTGGGGGTAGCGGCTACAATGAGCAGTTCTTC.

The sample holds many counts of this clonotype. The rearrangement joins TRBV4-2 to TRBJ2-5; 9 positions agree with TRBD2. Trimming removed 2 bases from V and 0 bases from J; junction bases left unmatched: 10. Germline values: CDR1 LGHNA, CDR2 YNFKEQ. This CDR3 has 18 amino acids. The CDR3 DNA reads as TGTGCCAGCAGCCAACCAACCTATAGCGGGAGAGACCAAGAGACCCAGTACTTC. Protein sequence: CASSQPTYSGRDQETQYF.

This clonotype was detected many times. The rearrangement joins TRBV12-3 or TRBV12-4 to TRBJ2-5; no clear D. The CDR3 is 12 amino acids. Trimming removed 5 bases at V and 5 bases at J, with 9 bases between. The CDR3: CASSRLRETQYF. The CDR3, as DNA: TGTGCCAGCAGTCGACTGAGGGAGACCCAGTACTTC.

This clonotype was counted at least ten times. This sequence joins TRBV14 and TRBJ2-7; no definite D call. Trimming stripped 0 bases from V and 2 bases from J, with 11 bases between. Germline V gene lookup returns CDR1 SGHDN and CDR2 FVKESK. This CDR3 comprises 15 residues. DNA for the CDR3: TGTGCCAGCAGCCAAGATGAGGCTCTCCCCTACGAGCAGTACTTC. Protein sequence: CASSQDEALPYEQYF.

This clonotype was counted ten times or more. The chain's CDR3 is CASSYRASTDTQYF. CDR3 DNA sequence: TGTGCCAGCAGCTACAGGGCTAGCACAGATACGCAGTATTTT. The rearrangement uses TRBV5-6 and TRBJ2-3; tentatively, D is TRBD1 (6 bases). V was clipped by 3 bases and J by 0 bases, with 8 bases between them. This CDR3 has 14 amino acids. Germline V gives CDR1 SGHDT, CDR2 YYEEEE. Full variable domain (remainder filled in from reference TRBV5-6 and TRBJ2-3): DAGVTQSPTHLIKTRGQQVTLRCSPKSGHDTVSWYQQALGQGPQFIFQYYEEEERQRGNFPDRFSGHQFPNYSSELNVNALLLGDSALYLCASSYRASTDTQYFGPGTRLTVL.

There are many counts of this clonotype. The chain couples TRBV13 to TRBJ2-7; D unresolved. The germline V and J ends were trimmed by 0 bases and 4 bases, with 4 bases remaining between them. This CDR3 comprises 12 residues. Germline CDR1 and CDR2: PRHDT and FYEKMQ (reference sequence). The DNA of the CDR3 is TGTGCCAGCAGCTTAGGCCGATACGAGCAGTACTTC. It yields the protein CASSLGRYEQYF.

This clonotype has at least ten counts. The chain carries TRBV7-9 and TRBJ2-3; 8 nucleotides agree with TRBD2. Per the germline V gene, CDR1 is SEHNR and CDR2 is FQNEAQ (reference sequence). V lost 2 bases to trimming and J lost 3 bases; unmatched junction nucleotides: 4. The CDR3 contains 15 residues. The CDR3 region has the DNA TGTGCCAGCAGCTTACCCGGGACTAGAACAGATACGCAGTATTTT. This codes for CASSLPGTRTDTQYF.

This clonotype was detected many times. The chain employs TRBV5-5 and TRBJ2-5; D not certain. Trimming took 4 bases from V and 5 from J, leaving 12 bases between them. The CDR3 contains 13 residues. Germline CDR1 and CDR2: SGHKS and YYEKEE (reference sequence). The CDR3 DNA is TGTGCCAGCAGCCCGAACCACGGGGAGACCCAGTACTTC. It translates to CASSPNHGETQYF. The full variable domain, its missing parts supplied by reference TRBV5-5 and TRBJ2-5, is DAGVTQSPTHLIKTRGQQVTLRCSPISGHKSVSWYQQVLGQGPQFIFQYYEKEERGRGNFPDRFSARQFPNYSSELNVNALLLGDSALYLCASSPNHGETQYFGPGTRLLVL.

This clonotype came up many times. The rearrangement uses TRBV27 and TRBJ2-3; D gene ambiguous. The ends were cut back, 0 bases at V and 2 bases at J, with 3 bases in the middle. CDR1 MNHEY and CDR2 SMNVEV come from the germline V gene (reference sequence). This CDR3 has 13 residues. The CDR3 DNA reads TGTGCCAGCAGTTTATCGCTCACAGATACGCAGTATTTT. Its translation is CASSLSLTDTQYF.

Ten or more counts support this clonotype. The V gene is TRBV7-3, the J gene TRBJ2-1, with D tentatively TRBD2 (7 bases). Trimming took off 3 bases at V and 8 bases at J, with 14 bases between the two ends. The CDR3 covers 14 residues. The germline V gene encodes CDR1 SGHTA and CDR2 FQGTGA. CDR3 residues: CASSLGGLKDEQFF. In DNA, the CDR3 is TGTGCCAGCAGCTTGGGGGGGCTCAAGGATGAGCAGTTCTTC.

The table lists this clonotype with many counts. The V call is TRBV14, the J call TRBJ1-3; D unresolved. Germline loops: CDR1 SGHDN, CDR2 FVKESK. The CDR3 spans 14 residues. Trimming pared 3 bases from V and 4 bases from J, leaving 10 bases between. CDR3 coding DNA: TGTGCCAGCAGCCAGGGCAGCCCAGGAAACACCATATATTTT. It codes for CASSQGSPGNTIYF.

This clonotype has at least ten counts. In nucleotides, the CDR3 is TGCGCCAGCAGCCAAGATCCCCACACCGACTACGAGCAGTACTTC. This gives the protein CASSQDPHTDYEQYF. The rearrangement uses TRBV4-1 and TRBJ2-7; no clear D gene. Germline V CDR1 and CDR2: MGHRA, YSYEKL. The V and J ends lost 0 bases and 3 bases respectively, with 12 bases between them. The CDR3 covers 15 residues.

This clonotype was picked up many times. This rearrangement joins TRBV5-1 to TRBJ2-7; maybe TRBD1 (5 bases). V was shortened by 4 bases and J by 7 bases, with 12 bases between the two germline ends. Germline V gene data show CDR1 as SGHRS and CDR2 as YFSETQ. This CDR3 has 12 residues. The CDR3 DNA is TGCGCCAGCAGCAGCGTCCAGGGAGAGCAGTACTTC. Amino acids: CASSSVQGEQYF.

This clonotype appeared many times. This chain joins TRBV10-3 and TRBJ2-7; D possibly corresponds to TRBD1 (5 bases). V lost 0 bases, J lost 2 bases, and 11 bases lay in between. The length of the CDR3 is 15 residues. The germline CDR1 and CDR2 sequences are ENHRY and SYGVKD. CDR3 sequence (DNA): TGTGCCATCAGTGAGTCCCAGGGCTGGACCTACGAGCAGTACTTC. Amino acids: CAISESQGWTYEQYF.

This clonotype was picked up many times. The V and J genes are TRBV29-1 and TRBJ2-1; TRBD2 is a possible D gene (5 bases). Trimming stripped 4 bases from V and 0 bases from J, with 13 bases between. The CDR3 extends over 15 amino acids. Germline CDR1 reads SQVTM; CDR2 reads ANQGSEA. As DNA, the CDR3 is TGCAGCGTTGCTGACTACGCGATCTCCTACAATGAGCAGTTCTTC. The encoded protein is CSVADYAISYNEQFF.

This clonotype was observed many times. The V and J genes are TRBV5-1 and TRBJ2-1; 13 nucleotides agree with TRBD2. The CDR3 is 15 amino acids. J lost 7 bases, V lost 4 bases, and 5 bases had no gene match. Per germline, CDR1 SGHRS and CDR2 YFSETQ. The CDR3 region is CASSPGTSGTNEQFF. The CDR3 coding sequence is TGCGCCAGCAGCCCCGGGACTAGCGGGACGAATGAGCAGTTCTTC.

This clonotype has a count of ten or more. The CDR3 sequence is CASSFPAGDNYGYTF. CDR3 coding DNA: TGTGCCAGCAGCTTTCCCGCGGGGGATAACTATGGCTACACCTTC. The chain links TRBV7-2 to TRBJ1-2; D possibly corresponds to TRBD1 (5 bases). V gave up 3 bases and J gave up 1 base, with 12 bases separating them. This CDR3 is 15 amino acids long. CDR1 is SGHTA and CDR2 is FQGNSA in the germline V gene.

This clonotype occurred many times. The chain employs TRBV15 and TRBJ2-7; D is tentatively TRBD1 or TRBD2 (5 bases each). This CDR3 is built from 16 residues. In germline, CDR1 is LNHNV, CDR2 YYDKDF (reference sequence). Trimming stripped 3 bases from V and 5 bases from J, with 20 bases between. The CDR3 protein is CATSSPRGREVHEQYF. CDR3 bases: TGTGCCACCAGCAGCCCCCGGGGCCGAGAGGTCCACGAGCAGTACTTC.

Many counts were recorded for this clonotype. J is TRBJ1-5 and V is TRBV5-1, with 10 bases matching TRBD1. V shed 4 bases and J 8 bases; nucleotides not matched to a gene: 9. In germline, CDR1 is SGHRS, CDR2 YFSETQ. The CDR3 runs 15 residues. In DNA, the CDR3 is TGCGCCAGCAGCCCCGGACAGGGGGGAACGGAGCCCCAGCATTTT. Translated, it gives CASSPGQGGTEPQHF.